This section outlines one T cell receptor beta chain sequence together with its context. Its specificity is not known. Germline trimming cut 4 bases from V and 2 bases from J; bases unmatched to any gene: 6. The CDR3 is 16 amino acids. Per germline, CDR1 MDHEN and CDR2 SYDVKM. The data were obtained in a study of graft-versus-host responses after intestinal transplantation. This table comes from immunoSEQ multiplex PCR, and its TCRdb copy is limited to in-frame clones, with some not included. This sample yields around 110,000 clones, of which 93% are seen a single time; under 1.5% belongs to the top ten.

The receptor was isolated from a human donor who was the organ donor for an intestinal transplant. This sample comprised unstimulated CD8+ T cells sorted from spleen or lymph node cells, obtained before transplant. The V call is TRBV28, the J call TRBJ2-7, with 12 bases lining up with TRBD2. CDR3 region: CASSSGSSGRAYEQYF. CDR3 nucleotide sequence: TGTGCCAGCAGTTCCGGATCTAGCGGGAGGGCCTACGAGCAGTACTTC.